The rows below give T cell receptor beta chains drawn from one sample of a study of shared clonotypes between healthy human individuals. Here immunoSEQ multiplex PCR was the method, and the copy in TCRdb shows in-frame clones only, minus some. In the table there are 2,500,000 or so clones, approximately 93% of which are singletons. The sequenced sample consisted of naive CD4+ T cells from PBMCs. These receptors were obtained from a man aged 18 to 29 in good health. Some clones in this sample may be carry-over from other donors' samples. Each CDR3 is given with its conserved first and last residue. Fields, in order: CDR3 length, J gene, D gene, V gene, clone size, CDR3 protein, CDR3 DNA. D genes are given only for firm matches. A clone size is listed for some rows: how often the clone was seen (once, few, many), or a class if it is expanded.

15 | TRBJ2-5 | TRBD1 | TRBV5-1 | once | CASSYFGTAQETQYF | TGCGCCAGCAGCTACTTCGGGACAGCTCAAGAGACCCAGTACTTC
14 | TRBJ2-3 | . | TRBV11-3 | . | CASSRGAGADTQYF | TGTGCCAGCTCAAGGGGGGCCGGCGCAGATACGCAGTATTTT
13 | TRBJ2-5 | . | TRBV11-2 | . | CASSYTGRKTQYF | TGTGCCAGCAGCTACACAGGGAGAAAGACCCAGTACTTC
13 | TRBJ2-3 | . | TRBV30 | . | CAWSLTTTDTQYF | TGTGCCTGGAGTTTGACTACTACAGATACGCAGTATTTT
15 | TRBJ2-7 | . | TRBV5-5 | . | CASTRFFDRNYEQYF | TGTGCCAGCACCAGGTTCTTTGACAGAAACTACGAGCAGTACTTC
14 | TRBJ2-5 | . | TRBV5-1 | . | CASSDQMIQETQYF | TGCGCCAGCAGCGACCAGATGATACAAGAGACCCAGTACTTC
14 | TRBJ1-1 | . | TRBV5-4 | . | CASSLVQGSIEAFF | TGTGCCAGCAGCTTGGTGCAGGGGAGTATTGAAGCTTTCTTT
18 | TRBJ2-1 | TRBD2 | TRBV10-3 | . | CAIAEVAGGPGSYNEQFF | TGTGCCATCGCTGAGGTAGCGGGAGGGCCCGGGTCCTACAATGAGCAGTTCTTC
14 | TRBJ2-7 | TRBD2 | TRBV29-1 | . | CSVASGGASYEQYF | TGCAGCGTTGCCTCCGGGGGGGCATCCTACGAGCAGTACTTC
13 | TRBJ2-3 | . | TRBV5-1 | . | CASSLEGRDTQYF | TGCGCCAGCAGCTTGGAAGGGAGAGATACGCAGTATTTT
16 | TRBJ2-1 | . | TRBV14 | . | CASSQVGALPGDEQFF | TGTGCCAGCAGCCAAGTAGGGGCGTTACCAGGGGATGAGCAGTTCTTC
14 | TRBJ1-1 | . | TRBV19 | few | CASSSSGPNTEAFF | TGTGCCAGTAGTTCCTCCGGGCCGAACACTGAAGCTTTCTTT
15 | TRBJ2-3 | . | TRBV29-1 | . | CSVMGGSTRTDTQYF | TGCAGCGTCATGGGAGGCAGCACACGCACAGATACGCAGTATTTT
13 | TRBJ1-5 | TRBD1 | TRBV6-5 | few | CASSMTGIEPQHF | TGTGCCAGCAGCATGACAGGGATAGAACCCCAGCATTTT
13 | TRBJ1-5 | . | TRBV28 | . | CASTRPPASNLDF | TGTGCCAGCACCCGCCCCCCGGCTTCCAATTTGGATTTT
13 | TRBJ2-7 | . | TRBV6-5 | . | CASSYYRDGEQYF | TGTGCCAGCAGTTACTACCGGGATGGCGAGCAGTACTTC
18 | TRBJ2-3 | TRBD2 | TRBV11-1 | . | CASSHGELAALSTDTQYF | TGTGCCAGCAGCCATGGAGAACTAGCGGCCCTTAGCACAGATACGCAGTATTTT
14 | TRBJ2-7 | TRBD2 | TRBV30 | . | CAWSVGGSAYEQYF | TGTGCCTGGAGTGTTGGCGGGAGTGCTTACGAGCAGTACTTC
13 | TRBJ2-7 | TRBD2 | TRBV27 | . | CASSLAGANEQYF | TGTGCCAGCAGTCTGGCGGGAGCCAACGAGCAGTACTTC
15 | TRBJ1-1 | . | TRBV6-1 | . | CVSFRSGQMNTEAFF | TGTGTCTCGTTCAGGAGCGGGCAGATGAACACTGAAGCTTTCTTT
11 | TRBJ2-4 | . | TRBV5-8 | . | CASSLGNIQYF | TGTGCCAGCAGCTTGGGTAACATTCAGTACTTC
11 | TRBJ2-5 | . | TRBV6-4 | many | CASNVRRPQYF | TGTGCCAGCAACGTCAGGCGCCCCCAGTACTTC
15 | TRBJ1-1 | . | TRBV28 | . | CASSLGGQLYTEAFF | TGTGCCAGCAGTTTAGGCGGCCAGTTATACACTGAAGCTTTCTTT
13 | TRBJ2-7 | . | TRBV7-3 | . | CASSQAADYEQYF | TGTGCCAGCAGCCAAGCGGCCGACTACGAGCAGTACTTC
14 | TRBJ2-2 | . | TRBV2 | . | CASSVLWSSGELFF | TGTGCCAGCTCCGTACTGTGGAGTTCCGGGGAGCTGTTTTTT
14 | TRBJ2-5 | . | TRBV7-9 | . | CASSFPGGLETQYF | TGTGCCAGCAGCTTCCCGGGTGGCCTAGAGACCCAGTACTTC
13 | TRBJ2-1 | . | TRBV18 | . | CASSLHTYNEQFF | TGTGCCAGCTCACTCCACACCTACAATGAGCAGTTCTTC
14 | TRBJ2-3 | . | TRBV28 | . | CASSLGWGTDTQYF | TGTGCCAGCAGTTTAGGATGGGGCACAGATACGCAGTATTTT
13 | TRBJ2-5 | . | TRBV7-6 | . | CASSRGPRETQYF | TGTGCCAGCAGCCGCGGCCCGCGGGAGACCCAGTACTTC
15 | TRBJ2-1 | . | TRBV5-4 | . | CASSSGGLLGNEQFF | TGTGCCAGCAGCTCCGGGGGCCTACTTGGCAATGAGCAGTTCTTC
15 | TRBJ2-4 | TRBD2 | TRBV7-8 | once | CASSTQPAGTNIQYF | TGTGCCAGCAGCACCCAACCAGCGGGAACAAACATTCAGTACTTC
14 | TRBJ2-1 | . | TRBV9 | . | CASSTQSGNNEQFF | TGTGCCAGCAGCACCCAATCAGGGAACAATGAGCAGTTCTTC
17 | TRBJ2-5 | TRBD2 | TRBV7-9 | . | CASSWGRVLFGGETQYF | TGTGCCAGCAGCTGGGGCAGGGTCCTTTTCGGGGGGGAGACCCAGTACTTC
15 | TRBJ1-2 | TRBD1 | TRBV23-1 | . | CASSQARDRVYGYTF | TGCGCCAGCAGTCAAGCCCGGGACAGGGTATATGGCTACACCTTC
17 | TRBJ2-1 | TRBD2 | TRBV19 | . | CASSIEATSSGRNEQFF | TGTGCCAGTAGTATAGAAGCGACGTCTAGCGGGAGGAATGAGCAGTTCTTC